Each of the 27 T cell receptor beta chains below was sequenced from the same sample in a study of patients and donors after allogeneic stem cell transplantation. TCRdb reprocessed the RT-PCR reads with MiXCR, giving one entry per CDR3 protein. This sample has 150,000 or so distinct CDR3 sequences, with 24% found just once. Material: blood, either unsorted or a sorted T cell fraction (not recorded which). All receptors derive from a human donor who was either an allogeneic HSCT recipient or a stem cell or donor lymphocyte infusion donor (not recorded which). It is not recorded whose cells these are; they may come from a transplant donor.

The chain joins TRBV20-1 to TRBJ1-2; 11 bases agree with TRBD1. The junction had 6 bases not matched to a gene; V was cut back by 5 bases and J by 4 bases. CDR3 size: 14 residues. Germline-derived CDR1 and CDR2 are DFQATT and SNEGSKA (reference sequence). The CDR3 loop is CSAGQGAVFYGYTF. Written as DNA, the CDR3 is TGCAGTGCTGGACAGGGGGCTGTATTCTATGGCTACACCTTC.

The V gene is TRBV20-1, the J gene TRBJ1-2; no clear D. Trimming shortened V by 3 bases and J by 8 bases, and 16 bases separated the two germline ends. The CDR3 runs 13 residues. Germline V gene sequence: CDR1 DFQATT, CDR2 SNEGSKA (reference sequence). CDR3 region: CSARRVVLSGYTF. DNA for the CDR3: TGCAGTGCTAGGAGGGTCGTCCTATCAGGCTACACCTTC.

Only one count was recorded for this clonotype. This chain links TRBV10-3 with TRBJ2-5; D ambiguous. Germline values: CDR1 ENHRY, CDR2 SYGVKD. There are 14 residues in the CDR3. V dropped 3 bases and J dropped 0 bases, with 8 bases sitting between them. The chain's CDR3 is CAISDSRDQETQYF. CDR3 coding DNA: TGTGCCATCAGTGACTCAAGGGACCAAGAGACCCAGTACTTC.

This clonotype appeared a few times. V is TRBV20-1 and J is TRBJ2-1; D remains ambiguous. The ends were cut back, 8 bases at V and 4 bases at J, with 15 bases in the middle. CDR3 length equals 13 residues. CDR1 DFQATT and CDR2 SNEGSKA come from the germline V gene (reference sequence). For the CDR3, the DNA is TGCAGTTCCTATCAGACGGTATACAATGAGCAGTTCTTC. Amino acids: CSSYQTVYNEQFF.

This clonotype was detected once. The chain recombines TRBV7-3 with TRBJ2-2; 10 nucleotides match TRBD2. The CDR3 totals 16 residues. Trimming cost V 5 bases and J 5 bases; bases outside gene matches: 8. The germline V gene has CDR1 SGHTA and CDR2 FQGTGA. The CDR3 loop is CASSDRGTSVTGELFF. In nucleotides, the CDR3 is TGTGCCAGCAGCGACCGCGGGACTAGCGTTACCGGGGAGCTGTTTTTT.

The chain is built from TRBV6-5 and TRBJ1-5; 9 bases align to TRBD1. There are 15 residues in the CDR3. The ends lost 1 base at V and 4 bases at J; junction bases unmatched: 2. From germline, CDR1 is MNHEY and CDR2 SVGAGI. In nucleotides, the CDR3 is TGTGCCAGCAGTTACTGGGACAGGGAGAATCAGCCCCAGCATTTT. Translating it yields CASSYWDRENQPQHF.

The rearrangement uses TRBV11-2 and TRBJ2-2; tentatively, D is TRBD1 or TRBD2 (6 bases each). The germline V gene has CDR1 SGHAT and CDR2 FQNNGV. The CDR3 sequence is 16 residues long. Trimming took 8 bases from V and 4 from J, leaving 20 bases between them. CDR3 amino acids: CASAASFRGGTGELFF. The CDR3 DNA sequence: TGTGCCAGCGCAGCTTCGTTCAGGGGAGGCACCGGGGAGCTGTTTTTT.

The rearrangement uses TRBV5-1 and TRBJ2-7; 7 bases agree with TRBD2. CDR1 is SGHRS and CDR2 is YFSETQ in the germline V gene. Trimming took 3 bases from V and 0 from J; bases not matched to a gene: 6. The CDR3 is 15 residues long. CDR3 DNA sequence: TGCGCCAGCAGCTCGGGGGGACTGAGCTCCTACGAGCAGTACTTC. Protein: CASSSGGLSSYEQYF.

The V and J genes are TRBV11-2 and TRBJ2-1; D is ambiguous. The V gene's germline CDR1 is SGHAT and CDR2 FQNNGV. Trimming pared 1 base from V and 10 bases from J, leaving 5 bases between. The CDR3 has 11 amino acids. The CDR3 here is CASSLVREQFF. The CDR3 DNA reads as TGTGCCAGCAGCTTAGTACGAGAGCAGTTCTTC.

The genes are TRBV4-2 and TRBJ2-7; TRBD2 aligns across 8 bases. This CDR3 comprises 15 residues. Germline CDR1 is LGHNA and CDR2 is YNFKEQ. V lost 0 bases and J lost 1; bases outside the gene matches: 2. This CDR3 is CASSQEVAGSYEQYF. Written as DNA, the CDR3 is TGTGCCAGCAGCCAAGAGGTAGCGGGATCCTACGAGCAGTACTTC.

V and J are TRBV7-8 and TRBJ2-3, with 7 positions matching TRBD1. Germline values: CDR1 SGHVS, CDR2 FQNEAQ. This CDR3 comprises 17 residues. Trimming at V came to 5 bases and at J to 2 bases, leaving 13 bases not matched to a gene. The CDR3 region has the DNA TGTGCCAGCAGCACCTGGACAGGTAGCCCCTTCACAGATACGCAGTATTTT. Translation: CASSTWTGSPFTDTQYF.

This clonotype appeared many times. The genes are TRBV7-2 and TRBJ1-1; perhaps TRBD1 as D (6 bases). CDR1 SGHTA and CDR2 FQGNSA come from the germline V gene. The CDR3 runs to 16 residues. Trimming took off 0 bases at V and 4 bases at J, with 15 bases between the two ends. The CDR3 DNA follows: TGTGCCAGCAGCTTAGCTTACAGGGTGGGAGTCACTGAAGCTTTCTTT. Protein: CASSLAYRVGVTEAFF.

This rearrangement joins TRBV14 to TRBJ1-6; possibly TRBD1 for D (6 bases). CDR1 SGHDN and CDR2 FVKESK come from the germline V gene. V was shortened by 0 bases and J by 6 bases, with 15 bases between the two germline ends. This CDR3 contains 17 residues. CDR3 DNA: TGTGCCAGCAGCCAAGAGCGGGGACAACTTCTTAATTCACCCCTCCACTTT. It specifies CASSQERGQLLNSPLHF.

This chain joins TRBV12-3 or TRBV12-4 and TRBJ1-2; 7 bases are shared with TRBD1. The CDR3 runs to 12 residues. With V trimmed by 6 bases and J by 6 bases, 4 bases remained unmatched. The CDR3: CASRTGHHGYTF. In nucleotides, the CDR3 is TGTGCCAGCAGGACAGGGCACCATGGCTACACCTTC.

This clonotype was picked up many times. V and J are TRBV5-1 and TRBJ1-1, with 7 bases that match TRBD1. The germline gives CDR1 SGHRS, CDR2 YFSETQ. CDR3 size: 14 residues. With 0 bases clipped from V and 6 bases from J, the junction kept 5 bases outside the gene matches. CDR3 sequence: CASSLVQGDPEAFF. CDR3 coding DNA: TGCGCCAGCAGCTTGGTTCAGGGGGACCCTGAAGCTTTCTTT. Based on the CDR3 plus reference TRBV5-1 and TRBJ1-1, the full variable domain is KAGVTQTPRYLIKTRGQQVTLSCSPISGHRSVSWYQQTPGQGLQFLFEYFSETQRNKGNFPGRFSGRQFSNSRSEMNVSTLELGDSALYLCASSLVQGDPEAFFGQGTRLTVV.

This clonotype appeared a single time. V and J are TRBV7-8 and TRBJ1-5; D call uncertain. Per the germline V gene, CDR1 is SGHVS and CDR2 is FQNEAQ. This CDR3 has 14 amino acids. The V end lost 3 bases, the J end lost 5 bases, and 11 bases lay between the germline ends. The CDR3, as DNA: TGTGCCAGCAGCTTTTTGGCCCCTTATCAGCCCCAGCATTTT. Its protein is CASSFLAPYQPQHF.

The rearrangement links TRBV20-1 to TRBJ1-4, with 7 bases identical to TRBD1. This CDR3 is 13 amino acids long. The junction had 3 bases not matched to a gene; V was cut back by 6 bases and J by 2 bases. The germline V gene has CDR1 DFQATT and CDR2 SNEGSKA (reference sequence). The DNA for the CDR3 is TGCAGTGCCAGGGGGTCCACTAATGAAAAACTGTTTTTT. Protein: CSARGSTNEKLFF.

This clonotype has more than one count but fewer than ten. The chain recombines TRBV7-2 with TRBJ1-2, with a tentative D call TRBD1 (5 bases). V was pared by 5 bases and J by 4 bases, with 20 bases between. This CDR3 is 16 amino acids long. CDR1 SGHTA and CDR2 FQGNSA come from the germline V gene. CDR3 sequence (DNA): TGTGCCAGCAGCCCCTTTCCGGGGAAGGGACTCTATGGCTACACCTTC. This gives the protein CASSPFPGKGLYGYTF.

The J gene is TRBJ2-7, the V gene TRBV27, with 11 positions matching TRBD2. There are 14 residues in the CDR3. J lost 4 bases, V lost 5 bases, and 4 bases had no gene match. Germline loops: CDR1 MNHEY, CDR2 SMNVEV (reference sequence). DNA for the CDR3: TGTGCCAGCAGTACCTTAGCGGGAGGGTACGAGCAGTACTTC. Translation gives CASSTLAGGYEQYF.

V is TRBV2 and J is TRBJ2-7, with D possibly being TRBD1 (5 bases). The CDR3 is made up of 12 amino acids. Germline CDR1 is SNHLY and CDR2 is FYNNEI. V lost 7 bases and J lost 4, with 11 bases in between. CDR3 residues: CASTKDTYEQYF. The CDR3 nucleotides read TGTGCCAGCACGAAGGACACTTACGAGCAGTACTTC.

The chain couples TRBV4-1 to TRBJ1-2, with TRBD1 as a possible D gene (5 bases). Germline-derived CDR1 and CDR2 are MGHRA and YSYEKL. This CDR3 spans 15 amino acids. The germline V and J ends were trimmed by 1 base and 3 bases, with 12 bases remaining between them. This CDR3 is CASSQVSGRDYGYTF. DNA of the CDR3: TGCGCCAGCAGCCAAGTCTCAGGGAGAGACTATGGCTACACCTTC.

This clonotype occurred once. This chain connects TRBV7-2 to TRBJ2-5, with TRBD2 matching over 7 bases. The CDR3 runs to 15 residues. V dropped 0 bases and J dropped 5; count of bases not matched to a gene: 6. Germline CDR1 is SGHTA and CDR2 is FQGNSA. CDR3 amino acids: CASSLARGSSETQYF. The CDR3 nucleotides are TGTGCCAGCAGCTTAGCCCGCGGGAGTAGCGAGACCCAGTACTTC.

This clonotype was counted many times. CDR3 region: CASSPNRDGRGNTIYF. CDR3 coding DNA: TGTGCCAGCAGCCCAAACCGGGACGGTCGTGGAAACACCATATATTTT. The J gene is TRBJ1-3, the V gene TRBV3-1, with D possibly TRBD1 on 5 matching bases. V was clipped by 4 bases and J by 3 bases, with 16 bases between them. Germline V gene data show CDR1 as LGHDT and CDR2 as YNNKEL (reference sequence). The CDR3 is made up of 16 amino acids.

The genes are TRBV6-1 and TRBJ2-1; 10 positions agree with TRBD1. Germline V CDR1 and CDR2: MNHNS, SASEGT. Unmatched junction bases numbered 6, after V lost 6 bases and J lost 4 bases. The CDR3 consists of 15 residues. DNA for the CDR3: TGTGCCAGCAGGCCCGGGACAGGGGCGTACAATGAGCAGTTCTTC. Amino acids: CASRPGTGAYNEQFF.

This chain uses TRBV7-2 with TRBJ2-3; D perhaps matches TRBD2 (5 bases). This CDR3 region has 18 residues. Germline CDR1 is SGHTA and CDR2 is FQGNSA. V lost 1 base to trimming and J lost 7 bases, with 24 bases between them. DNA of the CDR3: TGTGCCAGCAGCTTAGTATCGGCTAGCCGTAGCGCGAGGTATACGCAGTATTTT. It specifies CASSLVSASRSARYTQYF.

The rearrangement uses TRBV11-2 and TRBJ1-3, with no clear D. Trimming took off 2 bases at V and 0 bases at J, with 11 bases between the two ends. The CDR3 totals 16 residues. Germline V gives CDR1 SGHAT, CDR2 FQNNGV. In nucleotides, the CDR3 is TGTGCCAGCAGCTTATCCCCGGCAAGCTCTGGAAACACCATATATTTT. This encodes CASSLSPASSGNTIYF.

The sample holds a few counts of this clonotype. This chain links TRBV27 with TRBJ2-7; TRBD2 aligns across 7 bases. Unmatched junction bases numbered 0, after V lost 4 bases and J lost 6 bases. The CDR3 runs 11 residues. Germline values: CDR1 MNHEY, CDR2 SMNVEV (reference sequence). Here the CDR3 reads CASSWGGEQYF. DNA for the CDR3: TGTGCCAGCAGTTGGGGGGGCGAGCAGTACTTC.